This T cell receptor beta chain was sequenced during a study of blood T cell repertoires in COVID-19. For the study at large: Samples taken during acute and convalescent COVID-19 were collected in the United States, Italy and Spain. Sample material is recorded as cDNA or gDNA derived from T cells, B-cell-depleted T cells, or PBMCs.

Enrollees, about 18 to 89 years old, lived in approximately 24 US areas. Cohort assignment relied on participant-reported clinical history. The CDR3 consists of 13 residues. Germline loops: CDR1 GTSNPN, CDR2 SVGIG (reference sequence). V lost 3 bases and J lost 10, with 17 bases in between. Clones were read by immunoSEQ multiplex PCR, and TCRdb kept only the in-frame ones, dropping some. The data contain around 230,000 clones, roughly 88% of them singletons. The receptor's source is a woman aged 40 to 49 with acute COVID-19. The V and J genes are TRBV30 and TRBJ2-3, with TRBD1 as a possible D gene (5 bases). Sequenced input: PBMCs or T cells enriched from blood (not recorded which). CDR3 DNA sequence: TGTGCCTGGAGCCGGACACCCATCAGTCCGCAGTATTTT. Protein: CAWSRTPISPQYF. Combining the CDR3 with reference TRBV30 and TRBJ2-3 gives the whole variable domain SQTIHQWPATLVQPVGSPLSLECTVEGTSNPNLYWYRQAAGRGLQLLFYSVGIGQISSEVPQNLSASRPQDRQFILSSKKLLLSDSGFYLCAWSRTPISPQYFGPGTRLTVL.